A selection of T cell receptor beta chains follows, all from one sample in a study of a mutant IDH1 vaccine in newly diagnosed glioma. These receptors are not linked to any known antigen. Only in-frame clones appear in the TCRdb table, and some are missing; sequencing was by immunoSEQ multiplex PCR. The sample comprises some 38,000 clones, 75% to 85% of which are singletons, and more than 5.5% rests with the top ten. The source material was PBMCs, sampled from a glioma patient whose treatment included an IDH1 peptide vaccine. The receptors derive from a man in his forties with glioma. The CDR3 runs from the conserved cysteine through the conserved F or W. Fields, in order: V gene, D gene, clone size, J gene, CDR3 protein, CDR3 DNA. D genes are given only for firm matches. Clone size is given for some rows only: seen once, a few or many times, or a class if the clone is expanded.

v_call: TRBV7-2; d_call: TRBD1; clone_size: NA; j_call: TRBJ2-5; cdr3_aa: CASKWDRGQETQYF; cdr3_nt: TGTGCCAGCAAATGGGACAGGGGCCAAGAGACCCAGTACTTC
v_call: TRBV7-9; d_call: NA; clone_size: NA; j_call: TRBJ2-7; cdr3_aa: CASSRNEGLYEQYF; cdr3_nt: TGTGCCAGCAGCCGGAATGAAGGCCTCTACGAGCAGTACTTC
v_call: TRBV5-1; d_call: TRBD2; clone_size: NA; j_call: TRBJ2-7; cdr3_aa: CASSPGGLAGGEEQYF; cdr3_nt: TGCGCCAGCAGCCCGGGCGGACTAGCGGGGGGCGAAGAGCAGTACTTC
v_call: TRBV6-1; d_call: NA; clone_size: NA; j_call: TRBJ1-1; cdr3_aa: CASSEGVIVNTEAFF; cdr3_nt: TGTGCCAGCAGTGAAGGGGTAATTGTGAACACTGAAGCTTTCTTT
v_call: TRBV2; d_call: NA; clone_size: NA; j_call: TRBJ1-4; cdr3_aa: CATRSGTVNEKLFF; cdr3_nt: TGTGCCACCCGATCCGGGACGGTAAATGAAAAACTGTTTTTT
v_call: TRBV7-7; d_call: NA; clone_size: NA; j_call: TRBJ2-5; cdr3_aa: CASSLGTRETQYF; cdr3_nt: TGTGCCAGCAGCTTGGGGACCCGGGAGACCCAGTACTTC
v_call: TRBV7-3; d_call: TRBD2; clone_size: NA; j_call: TRBJ2-5; cdr3_aa: CASSLNSGGGETQYF; cdr3_nt: TGTGCCAGCAGCTTAAATAGCGGGGGAGGGGAGACCCAGTACTTC
v_call: TRBV4-1; d_call: TRBD2; clone_size: NA; j_call: TRBJ2-7; cdr3_aa: CASSQGRGGPSYEQYF; cdr3_nt: TGCGCCAGCAGCCAAGGACGCGGGGGGCCCTCCTACGAGCAGTACTTC
v_call: TRBV10-3; d_call: NA; clone_size: NA; j_call: TRBJ2-3; cdr3_aa: CAISVGGGADTQYF; cdr3_nt: TGTGCCATCAGTGTGGGAGGGGGCGCAGATACGCAGTATTTT
v_call: TRBV19; d_call: NA; clone_size: NA; j_call: TRBJ2-1; cdr3_aa: CASSIGRSMNEQFF; cdr3_nt: TGTGCCAGTAGTATAGGCCGGTCTATGAATGAGCAGTTCTTC
v_call: TRBV5-1; d_call: NA; clone_size: NA; j_call: TRBJ2-5; cdr3_aa: CASIQLPGETQYF; cdr3_nt: TGCGCCAGCATACAGCTTCCGGGGGAGACCCAGTACTTC
v_call: TRBV6-1; d_call: NA; clone_size: few; j_call: TRBJ2-3; cdr3_aa: CASRSTDTQYF; cdr3_nt: TGTGCCAGCCGGAGCACAGATACGCAGTATTTT
v_call: TRBV15; d_call: NA; clone_size: few; j_call: TRBJ1-4; cdr3_aa: CATSRDGEKLFF; cdr3_nt: TGTGCCACCAGCAGAGATGGGGAAAAACTGTTTTTT
v_call: TRBV18; d_call: NA; clone_size: NA; j_call: TRBJ1-2; cdr3_aa: CASSSRQDVYGYTF; cdr3_nt: TGTGCCAGCTCGTCACGACAGGACGTCTATGGCTACACCTTC